The T cell receptor beta chain under discussion was sequenced for a study of T-cell memory formation after mild COVID-19. The overall study: The two donors had largely donor-specific TCR clusters.

Findings and caveats of the study: Unconfirmed was the SARS-CoV-2 specificity of second-wave clones that peaked on day 37. The study found balanced CD4/CD8 in clones contracting day 15 to 85 and a CD4+ lean in later expanders. For contracting clones, CD4+ ones sat mainly in CM and EM, CD8+ in EMRA.

As to this clonotype: Its matching antigen is unknown.

CDR1 is DFQATT, CDR2 SNEGSKA, per germline (reference sequence). The CDR3 covers 15 residues. The trim removed 5 bases at V and 5 bases at J, leaving 13 bases unmatched. TCRdb independently ran MiXCR on the 5' RACE reads; one entry per CDR3 protein. The table lists about 310,000 distinct CDR3 sequences, around 15% of them singletons. The chain carries TRBV20-1 and TRBJ1-2, with 8 bases that match TRBD1. The TCR comes from a man aged 18 to 29 who had mild COVID-19 (a few samples of this study predate the infection). Cell type and time point are not known. Material for sequencing was PBMCs or a T cell subset sorted from them (not recorded which). The CDR3 DNA reads as TGCAGTGCTCAGATCAGGGGGCGCGGATGGTATGGCTACACCTTC. This sequence encodes CSAQIRGRGWYGYTF.